Each of the 27 T cell receptor beta chains below was sequenced from the same sample in a study of blood T cell repertoires in COVID-19. The method was immunoSEQ multiplex PCR; TCRdb's version includes in-frame clones alone and lacks a portion of them. The table records 65,000 to 80,000 clones, about 87% of them present only once. Sequenced material: peripheral blood. All receptors derive from a man between 50 and 59 years old with active COVID-19.

This clone was seen only a few times. The chain couples TRBV6-1 to TRBJ2-1, with 10 bases aligning to TRBD2. Germline CDR1 reads MNHNS; CDR2 reads SASEGT. J gave up 1 base and V 2 bases, and 5 bases lay outside the gene matches. CDR3 length: 17 amino acids. In DNA form, the CDR3 reads TGTGCCAGCAGTGAATCGACTAGCGGGCTGTCCTACAATGAGCAGTTCTTC. It translates to CASSESTSGLSYNEQFF.

This chain uses TRBV27 with TRBJ2-1, with 7 nucleotides matching TRBD2. The CDR3 runs 14 residues. J lost 7 bases, V lost 8 bases, and 11 bases had no gene match. Germline loops: CDR1 MNHEY, CDR2 SMNVEV (reference sequence). CDR3 DNA sequence: TGTGCCAGCGCCCCCTCCAGCGGGGCTAATGAGCAGTTCTTC. This translates into CASAPSSGANEQFF.

The CDR3 spells CASSSLFGTGYGYTF. In nucleotides, the CDR3 is TGCGCCAGCAGCTCCCTTTTTGGGACAGGCTATGGCTACACCTTC. The chain recombines TRBV5-1 with TRBJ1-2; 8 nucleotides agree with TRBD1. The length of the CDR3 is 15 residues. From germline, CDR1 is SGHRS and CDR2 YFSETQ. The V gene end was trimmed by 3 bases and the J gene end by 4 bases; junction bases not matched to a gene: 8.

The V gene is TRBV7-8, the J gene TRBJ2-1; TRBD2 aligns across 7 bases. V lost 4 bases to trimming and J lost 7 bases; unmatched junction nucleotides: 10. The CDR3 loop spans 15 amino acids. The germline V gene encodes CDR1 SGHVS and CDR2 FQNEAQ. The CDR3 reads CASSSPGRELNEQFF. The CDR3 DNA reads TGTGCCAGCAGCTCCCCCGGGCGGGAGCTTAATGAGCAGTTCTTC.

The CDR3 loop reads CAWIPRSSGGGDTQYF. DNA of the CDR3: TGTGCCTGGATCCCCCGATCTAGCGGAGGGGGAGATACGCAGTATTTT. The chain has TRBV30 and TRBJ2-3; tentative D call: TRBD2 (7 bases). Deletions cut 4 bases from V and 5 bases from J, with 22 bases between. The CDR3 covers 16 residues. CDR1 and CDR2 (germline): GTSNPN, SVGIG (reference sequence).

This clone was detected only a few times. The rearrangement uses TRBV7-2 and TRBJ2-7; tentatively, D is TRBD2 (7 bases). The CDR3 sequence is 16 residues long. Germline CDR1 and CDR2: SGHTA and FQGNSA. Trimming stripped 10 bases from V and 0 bases from J, with 22 bases between. CDR3 in DNA: TGTGCCACCACCAAGGGGGGAGCGGGACCCTCCTACGAGCAGTACTTC. Protein: CATTKGGAGPSYEQYF.

V gene TRBV7-2 combines with J gene TRBJ2-1; D call uncertain. The CDR3 has 16 amino acids. Trimming removed 9 bases from V and 8 bases from J, with 26 bases in between. Germline-derived CDR1 and CDR2 are SGHTA and FQGNSA. The CDR3 DNA follows: TGTGCCAGTAGCCTATCCCCTATGACGTCGGGTGATGAGCAGTTCTTC. Its protein product is CASSLSPMTSGDEQFF.

V is TRBV2 and J is TRBJ1-2; TRBD1 is a possible D gene (5 bases). This CDR3 contains 11 residues. Germline CDR1 reads SNHLY; CDR2 reads FYNNEI. V lost 6 bases and J 7 bases, leaving 9 bases between the germline ends. The CDR3 reads CASRQGGGYTF. CDR3 DNA: TGTGCCAGCAGGCAGGGTGGTGGCTACACCTTC.

The CDR3 nucleotides read TGTGCCAGCAGCCCGGTAGCGGCCTTAGATGAGCAGTTCTTC. Amino acid sequence: CASSPVAALDEQFF. V is TRBV7-2 and J is TRBJ2-1; perhaps TRBD2 as D (6 bases). Germline V CDR1 and CDR2: SGHTA, FQGNSA. The CDR3 spans 14 residues. V was trimmed by 5 bases and J by 8 bases, leaving 16 bases between them.

On this clone: Compared with germline, one end of the junction differs, possibly owing to a read error. The chain couples TRBV5-1 to TRBJ1-1; 7 bases are shared with TRBD1. The CDR3 totals 14 residues. The V gene's germline CDR1 is SGHRS and CDR2 YFSETQ. Written as DNA, the CDR3 is TGCGCCAGCACCTTGGGGACAGCGAACACTGAAGCTTTCTTT. Its translation is CASTLGTANTEAFF.

This chain connects TRBV19 to TRBJ2-3; 7 positions match TRBD1. This CDR3 comprises 14 residues. Germline assignment: CDR1 LNHDA and CDR2 SQIVND (reference sequence). J lost 3 bases, V lost 4 bases, and 4 bases had no gene match. The CDR3 loop reads CASSNRGMTDTQYF. CDR3 DNA sequence: TGTGCCAGTAGTAACAGGGGTATGACAGATACGCAGTATTTT.

The rearrangement uses TRBV28 and TRBJ1-5; D unclear. Trimming left V 6 bases short and J 2 bases short, with 14 bases between. The length of the CDR3 is 15 residues. CDR1 and CDR2 from the germline V gene are MDHEN and SYDVKM. Here the CDR3 reads CASSRRSLGNQPQHF. The DNA of the CDR3 is TGTGCCAGCAGCCGTCGGAGTCTGGGCAATCAGCCCCAGCATTTT.

The rearrangement links TRBV27 to TRBJ1-2; TRBD1 might be the D (5 bases). The V end lost 5 bases, the J end lost 4 bases, and 14 bases lay between the germline ends. The germline CDR1 and CDR2 sequences are MNHEY and SMNVEV (reference sequence). The CDR3 has 14 residues. The chain's CDR3 is CASSPAGHPYGYTF. The CDR3 coding sequence is TGTGCCAGCAGTCCGGCCGGACACCCCTATGGCTACACCTTC.

V and J are TRBV6-2 or TRBV6-3 and TRBJ2-7; perhaps TRBD2 as D (5 bases). V was clipped by 0 bases and J by 4 bases, with 10 bases between them. The germline CDR1 and CDR2 sequences are MNHEY and SVGEGT. The CDR3 sequence is 14 residues long. CDR3 in amino acids: CASSYSARGYEQYF. The CDR3 nucleotides are TGTGCCAGCAGTTACTCCGCTAGAGGGTACGAGCAGTACTTC.

The chain carries TRBV5-1 and TRBJ1-3; a possible D gene is TRBD1 (5 bases). The CDR3 covers 15 residues. Germline assignment: CDR1 SGHRS and CDR2 YFSETQ. V was trimmed by 4 bases and J by 1 base, leaving 12 bases between them. CDR3 protein: CASSDPQGSGNTIYF. CDR3 bases: TGCGCCAGCAGCGACCCCCAGGGTTCTGGAAACACCATATATTTT.

This chain connects TRBV27 to TRBJ2-7, with TRBD1 matching over 10 bases. The V gene's germline CDR1 is MNHEY and CDR2 SMNVEV (reference sequence). Losses at the gene ends were 4 bases for V and 2 bases for J; bases not matched to a gene: 8. The CDR3 runs to 16 residues. Here the CDR3 reads CASSSPGQGFAYEQYF. CDR3 nucleotides: TGTGCCAGCAGTTCGCCGGGACAGGGGTTCGCCTACGAGCAGTACTTC.

V is TRBV7-2 and J is TRBJ1-6, with TRBD1 identical over 8 bases. Germline V gene sequence: CDR1 SGHTA, CDR2 FQGNSA. The junction had 10 bases not matched to a gene; V was cut back by 4 bases and J by 11 bases. The CDR3 has 15 residues. The CDR3 reads CASSSGVDRGTPLHF. The CDR3, as DNA: TGTGCCAGCAGCTCGGGGGTAGACAGGGGTACACCCCTCCACTTT.

The rearrangement links TRBV7-2 to TRBJ2-5; 7 positions match TRBD2. The J segment lost 4 bases and the V segment lost 4 bases, leaving 6 bases of the junction unmatched. CDR3 length: 14 amino acids. Germline CDR1 is SGHTA and CDR2 is FQGNSA. The CDR3 region has the DNA TGTGCCAGCAGCTCCGCCGGCGGGGGAGAGACCCAGTACTTC. This encodes CASSSAGGGETQYF.

CDR3: CASSRDGGGKLFF. DNA of the CDR3: TGCGCCAGCAGCCGGGACGGGGGGGGAAAACTGTTTTTT. The V call is TRBV4-1, the J call TRBJ1-4; perhaps TRBD1 as D (5 bases). The germline CDR1 and CDR2 sequences are MGHRA and YSYEKL. This CDR3 is 13 amino acids long. Trimming stripped 4 bases from V and 10 bases from J, with 13 bases between.

The chain joins TRBV4-2 to TRBJ2-5; TRBD2 matches at 9 bases. This CDR3 contains 18 residues. Trimming took 0 bases from V and 4 from J; bases not matched to a gene: 12. CDR1 LGHNA and CDR2 YNFKEQ come from the germline V gene. This chain's CDR3 is CASSQEGLAGAPGETQYF. The DNA of the CDR3 is TGTGCCAGCAGCCAAGAAGGGTTAGCGGGGGCCCCGGGAGAGACCCAGTACTTC.

The count of this clone is one. The chain uses TRBV5-8 and TRBJ2-7; D perhaps matches TRBD1 (5 bases). Germline loops: CDR1 SGHTS, CDR2 YDEGEE. The CDR3 runs 16 residues. The germline V and J ends were trimmed by 4 bases and 3 bases, with 20 bases remaining between them. CDR3 bases: TGTGCCAGCAGCCCCGGTGAAGGGGCAGGGTACTACGAGCAGTACTTC. Its translation: CASSPGEGAGYYEQYF.

V and J are TRBV28 and TRBJ1-2; TRBD1 aligns across 7 bases. Germline V gene data show CDR1 as MDHEN and CDR2 as SYDVKM. This CDR3 spans 12 amino acids. CDR3 protein: CAATGNNYGYTF. The DNA of the CDR3 is TGTGCAGCGACAGGGAACAACTATGGCTACACCTTC.

The rearrangement uses TRBV7-9 and TRBJ1-2, with D unresolved. V was trimmed by 2 bases and J by 5 bases, leaving 9 bases between them. The CDR3 totals 13 residues. Germline assignment: CDR1 SEHNR and CDR2 FQNEAQ (reference sequence). CDR3 DNA sequence: TGTGCCAGCAGCTTATTAGACACTTATGGCTACACCTTC. Translation: CASSLLDTYGYTF.

J is TRBJ2-1 and V is TRBV7-2; the match to TRBD2 covers 7 bases. Trimming took 4 bases from V and 6 from J; bases not matched to a gene: 3. The length of the CDR3 is 13 residues. The germline V gene has CDR1 SGHTA and CDR2 FQGNSA. The DNA of the CDR3 is TGTGCCAGCAGCTCAGGGAGGGCCAATGAGCAGTTCTTC. Translation: CASSSGRANEQFF.

The chain uses TRBV24-1 and TRBJ1-1; 7 bases match TRBD1. CDR1 is KGHDR and CDR2 is SFDVKD in the germline V gene. This CDR3 is 16 amino acids long. With 7 bases clipped from V and 1 base from J, the junction kept 11 bases outside the gene matches. CDR3 DNA: TGTGCCACCAGCCCATCCCACAGGGGTTCGAACACTGAAGCTTTCTTT. The encoded protein is CATSPSHRGSNTEAFF.

The genes are TRBV30 and TRBJ1-1; D gene ambiguous. CDR3 size: 14 residues. V dropped 0 bases and J dropped 1 base, with 9 bases sitting between them. Germline V gene sequence: CDR1 GTSNPN, CDR2 SVGIG (reference sequence). CDR3 in DNA: TGTGCCTGGAGTGTAGGAGGGTCGAACACTGAAGCTTTCTTT. It is translated as CAWSVGGSNTEAFF.

The chain recombines TRBV12-3 or TRBV12-4 with TRBJ1-1; tentatively, D is TRBD1 (6 bases). V shed 5 bases and J shed 7 bases, with 11 bases lying between them. The CDR3 consists of 12 residues. This CDR3 reads CASSLGQNEAFF. In nucleotides, the CDR3 is TGTGCCAGCAGTCTCGGACAGAATGAAGCTTTCTTT.